This T cell receptor (beta chain) was found in a study of T cell changes during pregnancy in multiple sclerosis. Germline CDR1 is SGHTA and CDR2 is FQGNSA. The CDR3 sequence is 15 residues long. The V end lost 2 bases, the J end lost 5 bases, and 13 bases lay between the germline ends. Generated by immunoSEQ multiplex PCR, the TCRdb table keeps only in-frame clones and is missing some. The sample lists about 50,000 clones, 92% occurring once. The specimen was CD4+ T cells from peripheral blood mononuclear cells, collected after pregnancy. The clonotype comes from a female donor with multiple sclerosis, enrolled in a pregnancy study. The rearrangement uses TRBV7-2 and TRBJ2-1; D ambiguous. The CDR3 DNA follows: TGTGCCAGCAGCTTACAGACCAGGTCCCACAATGAGCAGTTCTTC. Its translation is CASSLQTRSHNEQFF.